These 27 T cell receptor beta chains originate from one sample sequenced in a study of control samples from healthy donors and cancer patients. Data came from immunoSEQ multiplex PCR; TCRdb stores just in-frame clones and leaves some out. The sample consists of around 95,000 clones, around 81% of them appearing once. The sample was blood. Source of these receptors: a man aged 25-45 years in good health.

This chain connects TRBV18 to TRBJ1-2; D unresolved. The CDR3 loop spans 13 amino acids. Trimming took off 3 bases at V and 6 bases at J, with 11 bases between the two ends. The V gene's germline CDR1 is KGHSH and CDR2 LQKENI. The CDR3 spells CASSPTTENGYTF. CDR3 DNA: TGTGCCAGCTCACCGACAACAGAGAATGGCTACACCTTC.

The chain carries TRBV12-3 or TRBV12-4 and TRBJ2-3, with no clear D. The CDR3 spans 12 residues. Trimming cost V 10 bases and J 0 bases, with 8 bases left between them. CDR3 nucleotides: TGTGCCATTGACTCTAGCACAGATACGCAGTATTTT. Translation: CAIDSSTDTQYF.

The V call is TRBV14, the J call TRBJ2-3; D ambiguous. Germline lookup yields CDR1 SGHDN and CDR2 FVKESK. The CDR3 extends over 18 amino acids. The germline V and J ends were trimmed by 3 bases and 3 bases, with 22 bases remaining between them. The CDR3 sequence is CASSHQLRSFRVTDTQYF. The CDR3 region has the DNA TGTGCCAGCAGCCACCAACTTCGATCTTTTAGGGTGACAGATACGCAGTATTTT.

The genes are TRBV7-2 and TRBJ1-2, with D tentatively TRBD1 (6 bases). The ends were cut back, 3 bases at V and 4 bases at J, with 18 bases in the middle. The CDR3 has 16 residues. The V gene's germline CDR1 is SGHTA and CDR2 FQGNSA. In DNA form, the CDR3 reads TGTGCCAGCAGCTTGAAAAGTGGGGGGCTAGGCTATGGCTACACCTTC. This translates into CASSLKSGGLGYGYTF.

The chain is built from TRBV5-1 and TRBJ2-5; TRBD1 agrees at 12 bases. The germline gives CDR1 SGHRS, CDR2 YFSETQ. V shed 3 bases, J shed 3 bases, and the junction held 6 bases outside the gene matches. CDR3 length: 16 amino acids. The CDR3 nucleotides read TGCGCCAGCAGCTCCGGTGGGACAGGGGGCGAAGAGACCCAGTACTTC. Translation gives CASSSGGTGGEETQYF.

Notes on this clone: Other DNA sequences from this sample encode an identical CDR3 as well. The rearrangement links TRBV24-1 to TRBJ1-2, with D possibly being TRBD1 (5 bases). CDR3 size: 13 residues. Germline V gene data show CDR1 as KGHDR and CDR2 as SFDVKD. Trimming shortened V by 4 bases and J by 8 bases, and 13 bases separated the two germline ends. The CDR3 reads CATSDGTAGGYTF. Written as DNA, the CDR3 is TGTGCCACCAGTGACGGGACGGCGGGCGGCTACACCTTC.

J is TRBJ1-1 and V is TRBV24-1, with D unresolved. Germline V gives CDR1 KGHDR, CDR2 SFDVKD. Between the trimmed V and J ends, which lost 9 bases and 3 bases, there was a span of 16 bases. The CDR3 has 14 amino acids. CDR3 in amino acids: CATDDGEGDTEAFF. CDR3 in DNA: TGTGCCACCGATGACGGGGAGGGAGACACTGAAGCTTTCTTT.

This clone has just a few counts. The chain joins TRBV27 to TRBJ1-2; 9 nucleotides agree with TRBD1. The germline V gene encodes CDR1 MNHEY and CDR2 SMNVEV (reference sequence). V dropped 5 bases and J dropped 1; count of bases not matched to a gene: 8. The CDR3 extends over 16 amino acids. The CDR3 DNA is TGTGCCAGCAGTCCGCCTTTGGGACAGGGTAACTATGGCTACACCTTC. Amino acids: CASSPPLGQGNYGYTF.

This clone was recorded at least ten times. The sample has other DNA sequences that encode this CDR3 too. The chain links TRBV9 to TRBJ2-7, with 9 bases lining up with TRBD1. Trimming removed 0 bases from V and 1 base from J; junction bases left unmatched: 5. CDR1 is SGDLS and CDR2 is YYNGEE in the germline V gene. This CDR3 has 16 amino acids. The CDR3 region is CASSVDLGTGSYEQYF. The CDR3 nucleotides read TGTGCCAGCAGCGTAGACCTCGGGACAGGGTCCTACGAGCAGTACTTC.

This chain connects TRBV3-1 (or the pseudogene TRBV3-2) to TRBJ2-2, with D possibly being TRBD2 (7 bases). CDR3 length: 15 residues. Germline assignment: CDR1 LGHDT and CDR2 YNNKEL (reference sequence). The germline V and J ends were trimmed by 4 bases and 6 bases, with 15 bases remaining between them. The CDR3 sequence: CASSPGGRLSGELFF. DNA of the CDR3: TGTGCCAGCAGCCCGGGGGGCCGGTTATCCGGGGAGCTGTTTTTT.

The J gene is TRBJ1-1, the V gene TRBV6-1; 10 bases align to TRBD1. Losses at the gene ends were 3 bases for V and 11 bases for J; bases not matched to a gene: 12. Germline CDR1 reads MNHNS; CDR2 reads SASEGT. The CDR3 extends over 15 amino acids. CDR3 nucleotides: TGTGCCAGCAGTGAGGCGCGGGACAGGGGCTTTAAGGCTTTCTTT. Protein: CASSEARDRGFKAFF.

The gene calls are TRBV5-5 and TRBJ2-7, with TRBD1 as a possible D gene (7 bases). The V end lost 2 bases, the J end lost 4 bases, and 13 bases lay between the germline ends. This CDR3 contains 14 residues. Per the germline V gene, CDR1 is SGHKS and CDR2 is YYEKEE (reference sequence). The CDR3 protein is CASSLSGGRYEQYF. CDR3 nucleotides: TGTGCCAGCAGCTTATCAGGGGGGCGGTACGAGCAGTACTTC.

The rearrangement uses TRBV9 and TRBJ1-1; TRBD1 matches at 10 bases. Germline V CDR1 and CDR2: SGDLS, YYNGEE. This CDR3 contains 15 residues. The V and J ends lost 3 bases and 3 bases, in that order; junction bases with no gene match: 5. In DNA form, the CDR3 reads TGTGCCAGCAGCGGTCTGGGACAGGGGCACACTGAAGCTTTCTTT. Protein sequence: CASSGLGQGHTEAFF.

The chain couples TRBV21-1 to TRBJ1-2; the D call in the table, TRBD1, was not verified against the DNA. TRBV21-1 has pseudogene status. The CDR3 runs 14 residues. Here the CDR3 DNA reads TGTGCCAGCAGCTTTCCACAGGGGGAGAGGGGCTACACCTTC. Amino acid sequence: CASSFPQGERGYTF.

The chain combines TRBV20-1 with TRBJ2-5, with a weak D call TRBD2 (6 bases). Trimming stripped 3 bases from V and 5 bases from J, with 16 bases between. The CDR3 is 14 amino acids. Per germline, CDR1 DFQATT and CDR2 SNEGSKA (reference sequence). Here the CDR3 reads CSASSTRGGETQYF. In DNA form, the CDR3 reads TGCAGTGCTAGTTCGACTAGGGGTGGGGAGACCCAGTACTTC.

The sample holds a few counts of this clone. This CDR3 reads CASSSGFTGELFF. Here the CDR3 DNA reads TGTGCCAGCAGCTCCGGGTTCACCGGGGAGCTGTTTTTT. This rearrangement joins TRBV7-3 to TRBJ2-2; D is undetermined. CDR3 length equals 13 residues. CDR1 is SGHTA and CDR2 is FQGTGA in the germline V gene. Trimming pared 4 bases from V and 4 bases from J, leaving 7 bases between.

The V gene is TRBV12-3 or TRBV12-4, the J gene TRBJ1-5, with D maybe TRBD1 (5 bases). This CDR3 comprises 13 residues. Deletions cut 6 bases from V and 0 bases from J, with 6 bases between. CDR3 DNA: TGTGCCAGCAGGGGGCTTAGCAATCAGCCCCAGCATTTT. Translated: CASRGLSNQPQHF.

J is TRBJ2-7 and V is TRBV10-3; D unclear. V lost 4 bases and J lost 0, with 16 bases in between. The germline V gene has CDR1 ENHRY and CDR2 SYGVKD. CDR3 length: 16 amino acids. In nucleotides, the CDR3 is TGTGCCATCAGTGGGCCCCCGGTAGGAAGCTCCTACGAGCAGTACTTC. It encodes CAISGPPVGSSYEQYF.

The chain combines TRBV2 with TRBJ1-4; tentatively, D is TRBD1 (5 bases). Trimming took off 5 bases at V and 5 bases at J, with 12 bases between the two ends. Germline assignment: CDR1 SNHLY and CDR2 FYNNEI. CDR3 length: 14 residues. The CDR3 loop is CASSTGTVNEKLFF. The CDR3 DNA reads TGTGCCAGCAGTACGGGGACGGTGAATGAAAAACTGTTTTTT.

The rearrangement joins TRBV7-2 to TRBJ2-5, with 10 positions matching TRBD2. Germline V lookup: CDR1 SGHTA, CDR2 FQGNSA. The CDR3 has 15 residues. Germline trimming cut 3 bases from V and 5 bases from J; bases unmatched to any gene: 6. CDR3 in DNA: TGTGCCAGCAGCTTCACAGCGGGGGGGAGGGAGACCCAGTACTTC. Translated, it gives CASSFTAGGRETQYF.

V gene TRBV6-6 combines with J gene TRBJ1-1, with D unclear. Germline CDR1 is MNHNY and CDR2 is SVGAGI (reference sequence). The CDR3 extends over 11 amino acids. V lost 6 bases, J lost 4 bases, and 6 bases lay in between. CDR3 protein: CASSHVTEAFF. The CDR3 DNA reads TGTGCCAGCAGCCATGTCACTGAAGCTTTCTTT.

This chain joins TRBV6-1 and TRBJ1-5; TRBD1 is a possible D gene (5 bases). This CDR3 region has 16 residues. Between the trimmed V and J ends, which lost 2 bases and 0 bases, there was a span of 11 bases. Germline assignment: CDR1 MNHNS and CDR2 SASEGT. This chain's CDR3 is CASSEPGMYSNQPQHF. Here the CDR3 DNA reads TGTGCCAGCAGTGAACCAGGGATGTATAGCAATCAGCCCCAGCATTTT.

A note on this clone: The CDR3 does not end in the conserved phenylalanine or tryptophan, so this is likely a read error. This chain joins TRBV18 and TRBJ1-1; 7 bases match TRBD1. Germline CDR1 is KGHSH and CDR2 is LQKENI. V shed 4 bases, J shed 6 bases, and the junction held 5 bases outside the gene matches. This CDR3 comprises 13 residues. DNA of the CDR3: TGTGCCAGCTCACTACAGGGGAAGGCTGAAGCTTTCGTT. Its translation: CASSLQGKAEAFV.

The chain recombines TRBV5-5 with TRBJ1-3, with a tentative D call TRBD1 (6 bases). In germline, CDR1 is SGHKS, CDR2 YYEKEE (reference sequence). Trimming took off 4 bases at V and 5 bases at J, with 13 bases between the two ends. The CDR3 runs 14 residues. This CDR3 reads CASSRTGPRNTIYF. Here the CDR3 DNA reads TGTGCCAGCAGCCGAACAGGGCCGCGAAACACCATATATTTT.

This chain links TRBV2 with TRBJ2-2, with a possible D match to TRBD2 (5 bases). The CDR3 loop spans 15 amino acids. The germline CDR1 and CDR2 sequences are SNHLY and FYNNEI. Trimming took off 7 bases at V and 0 bases at J, with 12 bases between the two ends. The DNA for the CDR3 is TGTGCCAGCATCGGGGAGCTAACGAACACCGGGGAGCTGTTTTTT. Protein sequence: CASIGELTNTGELFF.

The table lists this clone with a count of one. The chain carries TRBV27 and TRBJ2-3, with D hard to call. CDR3 length: 12 amino acids. The germline V and J ends were trimmed by 4 bases and 3 bases, with 5 bases remaining between them. The germline V gene encodes CDR1 MNHEY and CDR2 SMNVEV (reference sequence). The CDR3 DNA reads TGTGCCAGCAGTTCTTGGACAGATACGCAGTATTTT. Amino acids: CASSSWTDTQYF.

This sequence joins TRBV5-1 and TRBJ2-5, with unresolved D. The V end was cut by 0 bases, the J end by 1 base, with 4 bases between. The germline V gene encodes CDR1 SGHRS and CDR2 YFSETQ. The CDR3 totals 13 residues. Written as DNA, the CDR3 is TGCGCCAGCAGCTTGGGGTTCCAAGAGACCCAGTACTTC. Protein: CASSLGFQETQYF. Full variable domain (missing parts from reference TRBV5-1 and TRBJ2-5): KAGVTQTPRYLIKTRGQQVTLSCSPISGHRSVSWYQQTPGQGLQFLFEYFSETQRNKGNFPGRFSGRQFSNSRSEMNVSTLELGDSALYLCASSLGFQETQYFGPGTRLLVL.